The subject of this entry is one T cell receptor beta chain. This specimen belongs to a study of Ad26.COV2.S vaccination and SARS-CoV-2 variants. CDR1 is SGHRS, CDR2 YFSETQ, per germline. The CDR3 consists of 16 residues. Trimming removed 0 bases at V and 6 bases at J, with 17 bases between. Treatment indicated: 19 received Ad26.COV2.S at low or high dose, single or two shots; about 5 received placebo; per-sample allocation not given. Following the first vaccine or placebo injection, samples were taken on day 63. Profiled with immunoSEQ multiplex PCR; TCRdb holds only in-frame clones, not every one. The sample holds 350,000 to 500,000 clones; 85% to 90% are singletons and the top ten take around 3.6%.

This clonotype was sampled from a person between 18 and 59 years old who received the Ad26.COV2.S COVID-19 vaccine or a placebo. This chain uses TRBV5-1 with TRBJ2-3, with D maybe TRBD1 (6 bases). This sample comprised peripheral blood, obtained in a trial of Ad26.COV2.S vaccine versus placebo. The CDR3 DNA reads TGCGCCAGCAGCTTGGATGTGAATTGGCAGGGGGATACGCAGTATTTT. Its protein is CASSLDVNWQGDTQYF.